Described below is a single T cell receptor beta chain sequence and its context. This clonotype was found a few times. Its recognized antigen is unknown. No qualities accompany the bases; no much larger clone lies one base away. The data originate from a study (dated by TCRdb to 2015 to 2016). In the germline V gene (reference sequence), CDR1 corresponds to DFQATT and CDR2 to SNEGSKA. The junction carries 16 bases between V and J, which are trimmed by 7 bases and 10 bases respectively. From the cysteine through the phenylalanine, the CDR3 covers 11 amino acids. Only the CDR3 region is kept as DNA, spanning 33 bases read in frame from base 1. Library generation was performed with RT-PCR. Sequencing took place on an Illumina MiSeq. The public reads were quality trimmed at Q25 with fastp and then assembled into clones with MiXCR by TCRdb, keeping productive beta chains. Records with the same CDR3 protein are collapsed into one entry carrying the most frequent genes and DNA. The sample table lists hundreds of thousands of distinct CDR3 sequences, 12% to 15% of them with a count of one. Together, the top ten hold roughly 4% of the sample.

The V gene is TRBV20-1 and the J gene is TRBJ1-1; no D segment can be confidently identified. The sample was memory CD4+ T cells from blood. This sequence originates from a female donor in good health, serving as a healthy control. CDR3 region: CSVSDTPGAFF. The DNA reads TGCAGTGTTTCCGACACCCCTGGAGCTTTCTTT.